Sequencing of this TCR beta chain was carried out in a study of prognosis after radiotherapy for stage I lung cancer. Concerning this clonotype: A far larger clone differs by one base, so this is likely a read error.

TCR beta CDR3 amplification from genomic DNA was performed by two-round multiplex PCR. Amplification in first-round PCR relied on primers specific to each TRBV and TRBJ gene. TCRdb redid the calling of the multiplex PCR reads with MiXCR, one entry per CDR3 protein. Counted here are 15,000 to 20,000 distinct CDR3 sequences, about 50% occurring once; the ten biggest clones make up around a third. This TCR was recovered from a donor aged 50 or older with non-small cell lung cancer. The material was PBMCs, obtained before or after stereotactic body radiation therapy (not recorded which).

The CDR3 DNA reads TGTGCCAGCAGCGATACCCACGGGAGTAACGAGCAGTACTTC. Encoded protein: CASSDTHGSNEQYF. The chain joins TRBV11-2 to TRBJ1-1, with D maybe TRBD2 (6 bases). The J call may be in error: the DNA end matches TRBJ2-7 better. The CDR3 runs to 14 residues. Germline V gives CDR1 SGHAT, CDR2 FQNNGV.